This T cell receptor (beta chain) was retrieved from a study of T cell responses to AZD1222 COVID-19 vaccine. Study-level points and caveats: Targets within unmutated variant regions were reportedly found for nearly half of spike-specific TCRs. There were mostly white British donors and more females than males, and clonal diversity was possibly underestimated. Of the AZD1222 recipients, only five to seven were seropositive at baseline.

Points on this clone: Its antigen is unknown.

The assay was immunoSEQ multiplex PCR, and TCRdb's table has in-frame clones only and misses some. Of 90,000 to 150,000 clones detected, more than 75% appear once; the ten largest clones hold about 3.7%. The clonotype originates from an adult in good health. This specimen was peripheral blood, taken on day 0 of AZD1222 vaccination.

The CDR3 DNA follows: TGTGCCAGCAGCCTTACGACAGGGGGCGCGTCCGGGGAGCTGTTTTTT. Its protein product is CASSLTTGGASGELFF. The chain recombines TRBV11-2 with TRBJ2-2; 10 nucleotides match TRBD1. The CDR3 runs 16 residues. V shed 5 bases, J shed 6 bases, and the junction held 9 bases outside the gene matches. Germline CDR1 and CDR2: SGHAT and FQNNGV.